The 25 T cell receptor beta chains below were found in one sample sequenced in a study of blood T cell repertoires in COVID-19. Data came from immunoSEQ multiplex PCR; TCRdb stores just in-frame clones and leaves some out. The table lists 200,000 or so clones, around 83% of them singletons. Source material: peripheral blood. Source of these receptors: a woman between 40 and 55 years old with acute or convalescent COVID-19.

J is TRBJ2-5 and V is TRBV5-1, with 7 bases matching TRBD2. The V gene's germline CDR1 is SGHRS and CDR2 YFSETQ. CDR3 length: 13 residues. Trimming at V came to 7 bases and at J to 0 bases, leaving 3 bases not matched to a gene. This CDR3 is CASGREYQETQYF. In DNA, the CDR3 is TGCGCCAGCGGGCGGGAGTACCAAGAGACCCAGTACTTC.

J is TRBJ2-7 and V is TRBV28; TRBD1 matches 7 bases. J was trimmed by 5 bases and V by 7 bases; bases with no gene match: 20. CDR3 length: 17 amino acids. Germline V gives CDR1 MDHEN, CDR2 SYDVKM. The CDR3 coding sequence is TGTGCCAGCACCTCCGACAGGAAGGGGGCATTTTCCAACGAGCAGTACTTC. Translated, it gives CASTSDRKGAFSNEQYF.

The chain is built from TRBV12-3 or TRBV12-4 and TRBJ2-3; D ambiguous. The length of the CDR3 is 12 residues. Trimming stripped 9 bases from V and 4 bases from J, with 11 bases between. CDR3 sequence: CASLGEADTQYF. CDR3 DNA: TGTGCCAGTCTCGGCGAGGCAGATACGCAGTATTTT.

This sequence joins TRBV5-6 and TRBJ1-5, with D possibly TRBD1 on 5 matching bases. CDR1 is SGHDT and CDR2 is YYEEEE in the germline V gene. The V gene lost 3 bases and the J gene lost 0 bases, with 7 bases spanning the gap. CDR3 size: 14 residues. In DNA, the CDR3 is TGTGCCAGCAGCTGGGGCCTTAGCAATCAGCCCCAGCATTTT. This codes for CASSWGLSNQPQHF.

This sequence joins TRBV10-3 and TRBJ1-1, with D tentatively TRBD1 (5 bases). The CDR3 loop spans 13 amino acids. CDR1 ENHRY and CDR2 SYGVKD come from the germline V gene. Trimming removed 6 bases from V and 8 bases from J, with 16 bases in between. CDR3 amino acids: CAIRDQDSYEAFF. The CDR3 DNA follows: TGTGCCATCAGAGACCAAGACAGTTACGAAGCTTTCTTT.

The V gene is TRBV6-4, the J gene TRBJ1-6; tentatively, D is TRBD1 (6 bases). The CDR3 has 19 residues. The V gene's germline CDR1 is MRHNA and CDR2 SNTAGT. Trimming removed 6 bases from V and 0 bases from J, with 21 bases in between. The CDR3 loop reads CASSPMLDRPSSYNSPLHF. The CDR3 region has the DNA TGTGCCAGCAGCCCTATGCTTGACAGGCCAAGCTCCTATAATTCACCCCTCCACTTT.

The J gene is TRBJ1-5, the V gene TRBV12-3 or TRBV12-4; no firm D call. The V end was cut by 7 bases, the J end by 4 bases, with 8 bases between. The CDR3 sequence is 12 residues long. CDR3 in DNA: TGTGCCAGCAAGGGAGATAATCAGCCCCAGCATTTT. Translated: CASKGDNQPQHF.

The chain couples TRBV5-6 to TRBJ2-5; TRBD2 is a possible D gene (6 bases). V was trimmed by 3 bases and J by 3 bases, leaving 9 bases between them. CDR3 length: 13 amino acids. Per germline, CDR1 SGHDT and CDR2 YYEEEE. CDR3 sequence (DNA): TGTGCCAGCAGCTCTGCGGGGAAAGAGACCCAGTACTTC. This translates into CASSSAGKETQYF. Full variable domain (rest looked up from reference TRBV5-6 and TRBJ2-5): DAGVTQSPTHLIKTRGQQVTLRCSPKSGHDTVSWYQQALGQGPQFIFQYYEEEERQRGNFPDRFSGHQFPNYSSELNVNALLLGDSALYLCASSSAGKETQYFGPGTRLLVL.

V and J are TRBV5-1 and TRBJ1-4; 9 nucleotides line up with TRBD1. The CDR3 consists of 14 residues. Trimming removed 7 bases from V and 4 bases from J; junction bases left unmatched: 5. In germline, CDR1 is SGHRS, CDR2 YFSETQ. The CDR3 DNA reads TGCGCCAGCGGAACGGGACAGGGTAATGAAAAACTGTTTTTT. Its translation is CASGTGQGNEKLFF.

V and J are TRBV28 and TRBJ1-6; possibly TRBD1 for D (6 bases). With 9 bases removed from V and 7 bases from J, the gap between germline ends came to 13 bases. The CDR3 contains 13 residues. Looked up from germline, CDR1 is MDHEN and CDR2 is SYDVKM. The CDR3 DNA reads TGTGCCAGTAACGGTCAGGGGAATTCACCCCTCCACTTT. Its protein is CASNGQGNSPLHF.

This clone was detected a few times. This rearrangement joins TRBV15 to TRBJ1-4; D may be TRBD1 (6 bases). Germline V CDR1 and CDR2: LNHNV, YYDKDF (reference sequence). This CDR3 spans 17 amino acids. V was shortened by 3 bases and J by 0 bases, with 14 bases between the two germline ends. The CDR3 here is CATSRAPQGPTNEKLFF. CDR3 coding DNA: TGTGCCACCAGCAGGGCGCCGCAGGGGCCAACTAATGAAAAACTGTTTTTT.

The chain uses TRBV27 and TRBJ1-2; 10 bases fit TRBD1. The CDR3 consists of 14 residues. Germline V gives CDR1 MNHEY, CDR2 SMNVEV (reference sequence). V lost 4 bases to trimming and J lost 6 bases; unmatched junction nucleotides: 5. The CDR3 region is CASSSGQGGDGYTF. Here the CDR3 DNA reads TGTGCCAGCAGTTCCGGACAGGGGGGGGATGGCTACACCTTC.

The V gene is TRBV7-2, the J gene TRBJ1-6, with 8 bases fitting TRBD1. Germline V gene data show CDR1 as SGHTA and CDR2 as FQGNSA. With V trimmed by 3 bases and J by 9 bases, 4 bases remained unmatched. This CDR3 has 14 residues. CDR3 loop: CASSLTGAFSPLHF. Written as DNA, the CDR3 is TGTGCCAGCAGCTTGACAGGGGCCTTTTCACCCCTCCACTTT.

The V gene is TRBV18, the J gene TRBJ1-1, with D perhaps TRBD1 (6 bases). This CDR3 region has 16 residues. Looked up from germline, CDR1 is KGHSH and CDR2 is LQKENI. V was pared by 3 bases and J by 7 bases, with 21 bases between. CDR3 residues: CASSPRGRSGGIEAFF. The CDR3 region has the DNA TGTGCCAGCTCACCCAGGGGAAGGAGCGGTGGGATTGAAGCTTTCTTT.

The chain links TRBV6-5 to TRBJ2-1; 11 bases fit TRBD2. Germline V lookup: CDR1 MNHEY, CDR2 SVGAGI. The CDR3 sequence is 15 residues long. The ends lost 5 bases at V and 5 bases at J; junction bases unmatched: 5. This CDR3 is CASSPLAGANNEQFF. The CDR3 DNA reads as TGTGCCAGCAGTCCACTAGCGGGAGCCAACAATGAGCAGTTCTTC.

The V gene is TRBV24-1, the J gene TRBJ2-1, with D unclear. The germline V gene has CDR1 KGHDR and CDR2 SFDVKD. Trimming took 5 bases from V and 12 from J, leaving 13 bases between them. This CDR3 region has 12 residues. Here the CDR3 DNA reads TGTGCCACCAGTGTTCCGGGTTTTGGGCAGTTCTTC. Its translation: CATSVPGFGQFF.

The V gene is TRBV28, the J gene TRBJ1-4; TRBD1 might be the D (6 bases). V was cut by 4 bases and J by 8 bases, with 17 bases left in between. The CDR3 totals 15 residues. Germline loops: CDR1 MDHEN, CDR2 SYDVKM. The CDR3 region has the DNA TGTGCCAGCAGTTCCCCTGGGGGCGCAAGGGAAAAACTGTTTTTT. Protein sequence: CASSSPGGAREKLFF.

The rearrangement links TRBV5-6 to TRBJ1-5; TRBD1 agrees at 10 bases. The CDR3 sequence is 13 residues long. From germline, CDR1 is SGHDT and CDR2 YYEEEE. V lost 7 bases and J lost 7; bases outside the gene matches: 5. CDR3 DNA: TGTGCCAGCGGGACAGGGGTCGGACAGCCCCAGCATTTT. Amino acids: CASGTGVGQPQHF.

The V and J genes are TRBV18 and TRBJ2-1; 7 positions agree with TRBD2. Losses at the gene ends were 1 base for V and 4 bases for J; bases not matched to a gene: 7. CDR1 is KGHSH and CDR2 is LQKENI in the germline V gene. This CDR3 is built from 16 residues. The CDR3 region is CASSPLGLERYNEQFF. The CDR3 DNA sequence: TGTGCCAGCTCACCACTAGGACTAGAAAGATACAATGAGCAGTTCTTC.

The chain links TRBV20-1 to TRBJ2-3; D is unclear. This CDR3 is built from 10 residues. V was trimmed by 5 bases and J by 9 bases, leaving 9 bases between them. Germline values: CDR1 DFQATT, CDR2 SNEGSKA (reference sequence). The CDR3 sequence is CSAAGVTQYF. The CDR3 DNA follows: TGCAGTGCTGCCGGTGTAACGCAGTATTTT.

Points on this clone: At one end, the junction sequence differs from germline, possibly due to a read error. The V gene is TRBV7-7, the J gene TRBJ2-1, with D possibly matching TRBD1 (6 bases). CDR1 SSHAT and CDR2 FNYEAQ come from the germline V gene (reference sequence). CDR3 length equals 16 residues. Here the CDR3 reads CASSLSDSPLANEQFF. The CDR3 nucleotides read TGTGCTAGCAGCTTATCGGACAGTCCTCTAGCCAATGAGCAGTTCTTC.

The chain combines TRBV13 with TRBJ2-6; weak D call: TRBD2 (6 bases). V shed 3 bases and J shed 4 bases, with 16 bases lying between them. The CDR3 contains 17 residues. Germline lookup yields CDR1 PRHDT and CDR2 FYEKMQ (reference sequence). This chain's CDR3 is CASSLRGRVAGANVLTF. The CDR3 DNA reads TGTGCCAGCAGCTTGCGGGGCAGGGTGGCCGGGGCCAACGTCCTGACTTTC.

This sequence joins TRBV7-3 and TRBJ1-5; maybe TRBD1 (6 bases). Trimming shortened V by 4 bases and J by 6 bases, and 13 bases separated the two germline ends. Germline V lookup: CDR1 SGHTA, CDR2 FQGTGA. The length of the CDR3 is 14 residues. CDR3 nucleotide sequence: TGTGCCAGCAGCTCCGTGGCAGGGGTTCAGCCCCAGCATTTT. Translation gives CASSSVAGVQPQHF.

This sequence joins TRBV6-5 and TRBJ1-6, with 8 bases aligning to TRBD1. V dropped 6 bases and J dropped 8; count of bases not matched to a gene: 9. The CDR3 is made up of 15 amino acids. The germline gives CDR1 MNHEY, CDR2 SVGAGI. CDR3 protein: CASSRKDREDSPLHF. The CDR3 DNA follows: TGTGCCAGCAGCCGAAAGGACAGGGAGGATTCACCCCTCCACTTT.

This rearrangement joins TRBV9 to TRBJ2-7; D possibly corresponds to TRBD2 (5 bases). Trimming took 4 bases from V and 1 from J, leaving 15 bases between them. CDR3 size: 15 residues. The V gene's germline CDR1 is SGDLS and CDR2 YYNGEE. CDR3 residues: CASSPQAGSSYEQYF. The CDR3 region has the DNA TGTGCCAGCAGCCCCCAGGCGGGCTCTTCCTACGAGCAGTACTTC.